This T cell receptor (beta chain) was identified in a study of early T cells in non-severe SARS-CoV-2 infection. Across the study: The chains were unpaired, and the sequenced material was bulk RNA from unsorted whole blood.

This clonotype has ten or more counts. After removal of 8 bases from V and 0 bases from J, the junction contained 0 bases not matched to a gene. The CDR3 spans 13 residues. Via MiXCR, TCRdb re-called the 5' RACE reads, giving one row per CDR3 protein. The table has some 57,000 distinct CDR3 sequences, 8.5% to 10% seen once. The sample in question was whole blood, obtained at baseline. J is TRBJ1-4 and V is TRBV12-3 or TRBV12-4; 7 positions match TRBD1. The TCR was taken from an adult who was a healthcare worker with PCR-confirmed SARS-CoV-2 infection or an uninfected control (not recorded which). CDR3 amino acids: CASGTATNEKLFF. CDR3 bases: TGTGCCAGCGGGACAGCAACTAATGAAAAACTGTTTTTT.